The 14 T cell receptor beta chains below come from one sample, sequenced in a study of T-cell reconstitution after alpha-beta-depleted transplantation in children. A library of TCRbeta sequences, prepared with unique molecular identifiers, was generated. One entry per CDR3 protein results from TCRdb running MiXCR on the PCR reads. The table lists about a million distinct CDR3 sequences, about 26% of them singletons. The material sequenced was PBMCs, mostly from graft donor cells, taken 360 days after TCRalphabeta/CD19-depleted stem cell transplant. These receptors all stem from a boy under three years old who had a stem cell transplant for SCID, so the T cells may come from the graft donor.

This clonotype was seen a few times. The V and J genes are TRBV5-1 and TRBJ2-1, with D perhaps matching TRBD1 (5 bases). V was clipped by 4 bases and J by 12 bases, with 17 bases between them. CDR1 is SGHRS and CDR2 is YFSETQ in the germline V gene. This CDR3 is 13 amino acids long. The CDR3 DNA reads as TGCGCCAGCAGCGCCAAGCAGGGCTTGGGGCAGTTCTTC. Protein product: CASSAKQGLGQFF.

This clonotype was detected a few times. The DNA for the CDR3 is TGTGCCAGCAGCCCGTTGAGGACTAGGAGGGAAGAGACCCAGTACTTC. Translated: CASSPLRTRREETQYF. This chain links TRBV14 with TRBJ2-5, with 7 bases matching TRBD2. The CDR3 spans 16 residues. With 4 bases clipped from V and 3 bases from J, the junction kept 11 bases outside the gene matches. The germline V gene has CDR1 SGHDN and CDR2 FVKESK.

The chain couples TRBV20-1 to TRBJ2-5, with TRBD2 matching over 11 bases. After removal of 5 bases from V and 7 bases from J, the junction contained 6 bases not matched to a gene. This CDR3 has 13 residues. CDR1 and CDR2 from the germline V gene are DFQATT and SNEGSKA (reference sequence). Written as DNA, the CDR3 is TGCAGTGCTTCCCTAGCGGGGGGTGGGACCCAGTACTTC. Protein sequence: CSASLAGGGTQYF.

This chain connects TRBV12-3 or TRBV12-4 to TRBJ1-4; D is ambiguous. The V end was cut by 3 bases, the J end by 4 bases, with 18 bases between. The CDR3 runs to 17 residues. For the CDR3, the DNA is TGTGCCAGCAGTTTTATTGTGTTATCGGAAAATAATGAAAAACTGTTTTTT. This sequence encodes CASSFIVLSENNEKLFF.

The gene calls are TRBV29-1 and TRBJ2-1; perhaps TRBD1 as D (6 bases). CDR1 is SQVTM and CDR2 is ANQGSEA in the germline V gene. With 0 bases removed from V and 7 bases from J, the gap between germline ends came to 16 bases. The CDR3 consists of 15 residues. This chain's CDR3 is CSVEDPRQGWNEQFF. CDR3 sequence (DNA): TGCAGCGTTGAAGACCCCAGGCAGGGGTGGAATGAGCAGTTCTTC.

Only a few counts were recorded for this clonotype. The chain uses TRBV4-2 and TRBJ2-3; D perhaps matches TRBD1 (6 bases). CDR3 length: 17 amino acids. V was shortened by 1 base and J by 4 bases, with 18 bases between the two germline ends. The germline CDR1 and CDR2 sequences are LGHNA and YNFKEQ. CDR3 bases: TGTGCCAGCAGCCAAGGACGGGGCAGGGGCTCCTCAGATACGCAGTATTTT. This sequence encodes CASSQGRGRGSSDTQYF.

The genes are TRBV27 and TRBJ2-2; 7 bases fit TRBD1. The CDR3 contains 14 residues. Germline V lookup: CDR1 MNHEY, CDR2 SMNVEV (reference sequence). V dropped 6 bases and J dropped 5; count of bases not matched to a gene: 6. CDR3 DNA: TGTGCCAGCAGCCAACAGGGGTGGACCGGGGAGCTGTTTTTT. It is translated as CASSQQGWTGELFF.

This clonotype was seen a handful of times. The chain couples TRBV18 to TRBJ2-7; 9 bases match TRBD2. Germline values: CDR1 KGHSH, CDR2 LQKENI. The CDR3 covers 16 residues. After removal of 2 bases from V and 0 bases from J, the junction contained 5 bases not matched to a gene. CDR3 loop: CASSPYAGGSSYEQYF. In DNA form, the CDR3 reads TGTGCCAGCTCACCATATGCGGGGGGGAGCTCCTACGAGCAGTACTTC.

CDR3 sequence reads: CAISGGKGEKLFF. CDR3 bases: TGTGCCATCAGTGGAGGCAAGGGAGAAAAACTGTTTTTT. The chain recombines TRBV10-3 with TRBJ1-4; no clear D. Germline assignment: CDR1 ENHRY and CDR2 SYGVKD. The CDR3 totals 13 residues. Trimming stripped 4 bases from V and 8 bases from J, with 11 bases between.

In its sample, this clonotype was seen a few times. The gene calls are TRBV12-3 or TRBV12-4 and TRBJ2-7; tentative D call: TRBD1 (5 bases). The germline V and J ends were trimmed by 3 bases and 3 bases, with 9 bases remaining between them. The CDR3 sequence is 13 residues long. CDR3 sequence: CASSFRVIYEQYF. Here the CDR3 DNA reads TGTGCCAGCAGTTTCAGGGTTATCTACGAGCAGTACTTC.

The sample holds a few counts of this clonotype. This chain links TRBV6-5 with TRBJ2-7, with D unresolved. Germline loops: CDR1 MNHEY, CDR2 SVGAGI. The CDR3 length is 15 residues. Trimming shortened V by 4 bases and J by 3 bases, and 16 bases separated the two germline ends. CDR3 sequence: CASSFFPPGVYEQYF. Written as DNA, the CDR3 is TGTGCCAGCAGTTTTTTCCCCCCAGGAGTCTACGAGCAGTACTTC.

The chain uses TRBV6-2 or TRBV6-3 and TRBJ1-2, with D tentatively TRBD1 (5 bases). This CDR3 has 13 residues. Germline lookup yields CDR1 MNHEY and CDR2 SVGEGT. Between the trimmed V and J ends, which lost 0 bases and 6 bases, there was a span of 8 bases. CDR3 amino acids: CASSYSEGHGYTF. The CDR3 bases are TGTGCCAGCAGTTACTCGGAGGGGCATGGCTACACCTTC.

The V call is TRBV5-1, the J call TRBJ2-3; 7 nucleotides line up with TRBD1. From germline, CDR1 is SGHRS and CDR2 YFSETQ. The CDR3 contains 13 residues. Trimming cost V 9 bases and J 2 bases; bases outside gene matches: 6. CDR3 sequence (DNA): TGCGCCACCAGACAGGGAGTCACAGATACGCAGTATTTT. Translation: CATRQGVTDTQYF.

V and J are TRBV5-6 and TRBJ1-6, with 9 bases fitting TRBD1. J gave up 8 bases and V 0 bases, and 9 bases lay outside the gene matches. Per germline, CDR1 SGHDT and CDR2 YYEEEE. This CDR3 spans 17 amino acids. CDR3 coding DNA: TGTGCCAGCAGCTTGGAATTTTATCGACAGGGGGATTCACCCCTCCACTTT. Protein product: CASSLEFYRQGDSPLHF.